A selection of T cell receptor beta chains follows, all from one sample in a study of blood T cell repertoires in COVID-19. The method was immunoSEQ multiplex PCR; TCRdb's version includes in-frame clones alone and lacks a portion of them. The table has fewer than 200,000 clones, less than 85% seen once; the top ten hold about 3%. Sample: peripheral blood. All receptors come from an elderly woman with acute or convalescent COVID-19. The CDR3 runs from the conserved cysteine through the conserved F or W.

v_call	j_call	cdr3_aa
TRBV5-1	TRBJ1-2	CASSLEVPGPYGYTF
TRBV3-1/TRBV3-2	TRBJ1-2	CASSLGTTQNYGYTF
TRBV2	TRBJ2-3	CASSDTAGTDTQYF
TRBV29-1	TRBJ1-2	CSVGTGSYGYTF
TRBV28	TRBJ1-2	CASSPTNYGYTF
TRBV7-9	TRBJ1-5	CASSLDSGQGQPQHF
TRBV5-7	TRBJ2-7	CASSSGQGYYEQYF
TRBV9	TRBJ1-6	CASSGGQGASSPLHF
TRBV29-1	TRBJ2-5	CSVRATSGQETQYF
TRBV27	TRBJ2-3	CASSFAFTDTQYF
TRBV4-2	TRBJ2-7	CASSQDAPSSGTYYEQYF
TRBV4-2	TRBJ2-3	CASSLRPGGGGTQYF
TRBV18	TRBJ1-5	CASSPDRGRYSNQPQHF
TRBV7-3	TRBJ2-3	CASSPSRDLTSTDTQYF
TRBV30	TRBJ2-7	CAWSRSAAGGAGEQYF
TRBV2	TRBJ2-1	CASSEAGGEFEQFF
TRBV10-3	TRBJ1-2	CAIRGAQAGNYGYTF